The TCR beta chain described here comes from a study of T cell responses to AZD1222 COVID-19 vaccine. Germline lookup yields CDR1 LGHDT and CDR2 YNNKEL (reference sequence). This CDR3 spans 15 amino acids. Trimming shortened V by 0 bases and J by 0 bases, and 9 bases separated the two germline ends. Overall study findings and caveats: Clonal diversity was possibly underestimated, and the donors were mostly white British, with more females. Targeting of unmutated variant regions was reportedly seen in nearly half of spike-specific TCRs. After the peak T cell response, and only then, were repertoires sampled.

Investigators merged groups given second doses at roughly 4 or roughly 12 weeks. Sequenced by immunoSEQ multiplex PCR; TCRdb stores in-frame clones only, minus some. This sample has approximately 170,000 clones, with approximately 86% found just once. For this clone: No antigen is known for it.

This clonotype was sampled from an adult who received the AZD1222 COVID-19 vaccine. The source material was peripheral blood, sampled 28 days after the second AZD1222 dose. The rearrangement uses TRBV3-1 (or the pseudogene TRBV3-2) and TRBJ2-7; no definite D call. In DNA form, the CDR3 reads TGTGCCAGCAGCCAAGATAGTAGGAGCTCCTACGAGCAGTACTTC. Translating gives CASSQDSRSSYEQYF.